These 25 T cell receptor beta chains came from one sample sequenced in a study of blood T cell repertoires in COVID-19. Profiled with immunoSEQ multiplex PCR; TCRdb holds only in-frame clones, not every one. The table shows approximately 340,000 clones, with roughly 87% occurring only once. Source material: peripheral blood. The receptors originated from a man under 40 with COVID-19, enrolled during active disease.

This chain uses TRBV7-3 with TRBJ2-6; a weak D match, TRBD1 (5 bases). Germline CDR1 reads SGHTA; CDR2 reads FQGTGA. Trimming took off 0 bases at V and 0 bases at J, with 15 bases between the two ends. This CDR3 is 19 amino acids long. In DNA form, the CDR3 reads TGTGCCAGCAGCTTAACGAGACAGTTCATAAGCTCTGGGGCCAACGTCCTGACTTTC. Encoded protein: CASSLTRQFISSGANVLTF. Variable domain in full (rest from reference TRBV7-3 and TRBJ2-6): GAGVSQTPSNKVTEKGKYVELRCDPISGHTALYWYRQSLGQGPEFLIYFQGTGAADDSGLPNDRFFAVRPEGSVSTLKIQRTERGDSAVYLCASSLTRQFISSGANVLTFGAGSRLTVL.

The chain employs TRBV5-1 and TRBJ1-2, with D maybe TRBD1 (6 bases). The V end was cut by 4 bases, the J end by 2 bases, with 18 bases between. Germline V gene sequence: CDR1 SGHRS, CDR2 YFSETQ. The CDR3 is made up of 16 amino acids. In DNA, the CDR3 is TGCGCCAGCAGCCTAACTGCGGGGGCCCAGAACTATGGCTACACCTTC. It yields the protein CASSLTAGAQNYGYTF.

The chain couples TRBV29-1 to TRBJ1-2; TRBD1 matches 8 bases. This CDR3 spans 15 amino acids. In germline, CDR1 is SQVTM, CDR2 ANQGSEA. Germline trimming cut 0 bases from V and 3 bases from J; bases unmatched to any gene: 6. The CDR3 DNA reads TGCAGCGTTGAAGATCCCCCGGACAGGGACTATGGCTACACCTTC. Residues: CSVEDPPDRDYGYTF.

The chain is built from TRBV10-3 and TRBJ2-5; 10 bases align to TRBD1. The J segment lost 5 bases and the V segment lost 6 bases, leaving 3 bases of the junction unmatched. This CDR3 is built from 13 residues. The germline CDR1 and CDR2 sequences are ENHRY and SYGVKD. For the CDR3, the DNA is TGTGCCATCAGGTTGGGACAGGGGGAGACCCAGTACTTC. It codes for CAIRLGQGETQYF.

The chain joins TRBV2 to TRBJ2-7, with D unclear. V gave up 1 base and J gave up 0 bases, with 4 bases separating them. Germline-derived CDR1 and CDR2 are SNHLY and FYNNEI. The CDR3 consists of 13 residues. The CDR3 DNA sequence: TGTGCCAGCAGTGAAGTGGCCTCCTACGAGCAGTACTTC. This codes for CASSEVASYEQYF.

The chain links TRBV27 to TRBJ2-1; 10 nucleotides agree with TRBD1. This CDR3 has 15 amino acids. After removal of 5 bases from V and 3 bases from J, the junction contained 4 bases not matched to a gene. Looked up from germline, CDR1 is MNHEY and CDR2 is SMNVEV (reference sequence). CDR3 loop: CASSTGTGVYNEQFF. The CDR3 nucleotides read TGTGCCAGCAGTACTGGGACAGGGGTCTACAATGAGCAGTTCTTC.

This clone has a single count. The chain combines TRBV7-7 with TRBJ2-5; 13 nucleotides match TRBD2. Germline V gives CDR1 SSHAT, CDR2 FNYEAQ (reference sequence). V lost 1 base, J lost 5 bases, and 10 bases stayed unmatched. The CDR3 sequence is 18 residues long. CDR3 loop: CASSLDPPLAGGPETQYF. The CDR3, as DNA: TGTGCCAGCAGCTTAGACCCCCCACTAGCGGGGGGGCCCGAGACCCAGTACTTC.

This clone was recorded once. CDR3 in amino acids: CASSLDGPGGNYGYTF. As DNA, the CDR3 is TGTGCCAGCAGCTTAGACGGGCCTGGAGGTAACTATGGCTACACCTTC. The J gene is TRBJ1-2, the V gene TRBV7-6; D is uncertain. The V end lost 1 base, the J end lost 1 base, and 13 bases lay between the germline ends. This CDR3 is built from 16 residues. The V gene's germline CDR1 is SGHVS and CDR2 FNYEAQ.

V gene TRBV29-1 combines with J gene TRBJ2-5, with 8 bases aligning to TRBD1. Germline trimming cut 6 bases from V and 5 bases from J; bases unmatched to any gene: 8. The CDR3 is 13 residues long. Germline lookup yields CDR1 SQVTM and CDR2 ANQGSEA. CDR3 amino acids: CSVGQGRVETQYF. CDR3 nucleotides: TGCAGCGTCGGACAGGGACGTGTCGAGACCCAGTACTTC. The full variable domain, rest sourced from reference TRBV29-1 and TRBJ2-5, is SAVISQKPSRDICQRGTSLTIQCQVDSQVTMMFWYRQQPGQSLTLIATANQGSEATYESGFVIDKFPISRPNLTFSTLTVSNMSPEDSSIYLCSVGQGRVETQYFGPGTRLLVL.

The CDR3 sequence: CASSYDTASGNTIYF. In DNA, the CDR3 is TGTGCCAGCAGTTACGACACAGCCTCTGGAAACACCATATATTTT. This chain uses TRBV6-5 with TRBJ1-3; no reliable D call. V was clipped by 2 bases and J by 0 bases, with 8 bases between them. CDR1 is MNHEY, CDR2 SVGAGI, per germline. This CDR3 is 15 amino acids long.

This clone was seen at least ten times. V is TRBV7-2 and J is TRBJ2-2; no definite D call. CDR1 is SGHTA, CDR2 FQGNSA, per germline. Trimming took off 4 bases at V and 4 bases at J, with 7 bases between the two ends. The CDR3 is 13 amino acids. The CDR3 bases are TGTGCCAGCAGCTCATCAGTCACCGGGGAGCTGTTTTTT. As protein: CASSSSVTGELFF.

This clone was seen more than once but under ten times. The V gene is TRBV9, the J gene TRBJ2-7; 11 nucleotides line up with TRBD2. The junction had 5 bases not matched to a gene; V was cut back by 0 bases and J by 3 bases. CDR3 length equals 16 residues. Germline V CDR1 and CDR2: SGDLS, YYNGEE. CDR3 nucleotide sequence: TGTGCCAGCAGCGTAGGAACTAGCGGGAGTCTCTACGAGCAGTACTTC. This sequence encodes CASSVGTSGSLYEQYF. Full variable domain (rest looked up from reference TRBV9 and TRBJ2-7): DSGVTQTPKHLITATGQRVTLRCSPRSGDLSVYWYQQSLDQGLQFLIQYYNGEERAKGNILERFSAQQFPDLHSELNLSSLELGDSALYFCASSVGTSGSLYEQYFGPGTRLTVT.

The CDR3 DNA reads TGTGCCACCAGCAGAGAAGAGACGGGGGGCTACACCTTC. Translation: CATSREETGGYTF. This sequence joins TRBV15 and TRBJ1-2; D is uncertain. Germline V gene sequence: CDR1 LNHNV, CDR2 YYDKDF (reference sequence). This CDR3 region has 13 residues. Between the trimmed V and J ends, which lost 0 bases and 8 bases, there was a span of 10 bases.

V usage is TRBV4-1 and J usage is TRBJ2-4, with 9 bases fitting TRBD1. Germline assignment: CDR1 MGHRA and CDR2 YSYEKL. The CDR3 has 17 amino acids. Germline trimming cut 2 bases from V and 3 bases from J; bases unmatched to any gene: 8. The CDR3 sequence: CASSQPGQGRDKNIQYF. The CDR3 coding sequence is TGCGCCAGCAGCCAACCGGGACAGGGTAGGGACAAAAACATTCAGTACTTC.

This chain connects TRBV12-3 or TRBV12-4 to TRBJ2-2; D gene unclear. The CDR3 sequence is 11 residues long. The V and J ends lost 8 bases and 4 bases respectively, with 5 bases between them. The CDR3 here is CASLRTGELFF. The CDR3, as DNA: TGTGCCAGCCTTCGCACCGGGGAGCTGTTTTTT.

The chain recombines TRBV14 with TRBJ2-5; D may be TRBD1 (5 bases). V was trimmed by 0 bases and J by 5 bases, leaving 13 bases between them. The germline V gene encodes CDR1 SGHDN and CDR2 FVKESK. The CDR3 runs 15 residues. Here the CDR3 DNA reads TGTGCCAGCAGCCAAGATATAGGGGTATGGGAGACCCAGTACTTC. Its protein product is CASSQDIGVWETQYF.

The chain employs TRBV19 and TRBJ1-5; D is possibly TRBD1 (6 bases). CDR3 length: 15 residues. Trimming shortened V by 7 bases and J by 7 bases, and 20 bases separated the two germline ends. Per germline, CDR1 LNHDA and CDR2 SQIVND (reference sequence). CDR3 coding DNA: TGTGCCAGTACCCATTGGGGGCCTACGTACCAGCCCCAGCATTTT. This gives the protein CASTHWGPTYQPQHF.

The chain joins TRBV7-9 to TRBJ1-1, with 7 bases matching TRBD1. The CDR3 is 14 amino acids. The V and J ends lost 7 bases and 1 base, in that order; junction bases with no gene match: 6. Germline CDR1 SEHNR, CDR2 FQNEAQ (reference sequence). The CDR3 sequence is CASTLGQENTEAFF. CDR3 nucleotide sequence: TGTGCCAGCACTTTAGGACAGGAGAACACTGAAGCTTTCTTT.

The chain has TRBV10-2 and TRBJ2-3; D is unresolved. CDR1 is WSHSY, CDR2 SAAADI, per germline. The V gene lost 7 bases and the J gene lost 2 bases, with 13 bases spanning the gap. The CDR3 is 14 amino acids. CDR3 loop: CASTSQLLTDTQYF. Written as DNA, the CDR3 is TGCGCCAGCACATCCCAACTACTCACAGATACGCAGTATTTT.

V usage is TRBV7-9 and J usage is TRBJ1-6; no clear D gene. Trimming removed 4 bases at V and 8 bases at J, with 9 bases between. In germline, CDR1 is SEHNR, CDR2 FQNEAQ (reference sequence). The CDR3 loop spans 13 amino acids. The CDR3 DNA follows: TGTGCCAGCAGCTGGAGCGGGGATTCACCCCTCCACTTT. It is translated as CASSWSGDSPLHF.

J is TRBJ2-6 and V is TRBV11-3; the match to TRBD1 covers 9 bases. This CDR3 is built from 17 residues. CDR1 is SGHNT, CDR2 YENEEA, per germline. V gave up 7 bases and J gave up 2 bases; unmatched junction bases: 9. CDR3 protein: CASNSGTGYTGANVLTF. Written as DNA, the CDR3 is TGTGCCAGCAACTCGGGGACAGGGTACACTGGGGCCAACGTCCTGACTTTC.

This sequence joins TRBV20-1 and TRBJ1-1; D gene unclear. Trimming cost V 3 bases and J 2 bases, with 10 bases left between them. There are 13 residues in the CDR3. Germline V lookup: CDR1 DFQATT, CDR2 SNEGSKA (reference sequence). CDR3 amino acids: CSASTTANTEAFF. For the CDR3, the DNA is TGCAGTGCTAGTACAACAGCTAACACTGAAGCTTTCTTT.

This clone occurred a few times. The CDR3 DNA reads TGTGCCAGCAGCTTGGGGACAGGGACGATCAATGAGCAGTTCTTC. Protein sequence: CASSLGTGTINEQFF. V is TRBV5-6 and J is TRBJ2-1, with TRBD1 matching 8 bases. Germline CDR1 reads SGHDT; CDR2 reads YYEEEE. This CDR3 has 15 amino acids. Losses at the gene ends were 0 bases for V and 6 bases for J; bases not matched to a gene: 5.

The J gene is TRBJ1-5, the V gene TRBV6-2 or TRBV6-3, with 8 positions matching TRBD1. Germline V CDR1 and CDR2: MNHEY, SVGEGT. Trimming removed 2 bases from V and 6 bases from J; junction bases left unmatched: 9. This CDR3 region has 16 residues. The CDR3 DNA sequence: TGTGCCAGCAGTTACACGGGACAGGTTATTGGTCAGCCCCAGCATTTT. It encodes CASSYTGQVIGQPQHF.

Worth noting for this clone: The same CDR3 can be traced to other DNA sequences in this sample. The chain employs TRBV4-3 and TRBJ1-2; possible D gene TRBD1, 6 bases. Germline loops: CDR1 LGHNA, CDR2 YSLEER. Trimming shortened V by 4 bases and J by 4 bases, and 13 bases separated the two germline ends. The length of the CDR3 is 14 residues. CDR3 bases: TGCGCCAGCAGCCGCGACAGGATAGGCTATGGCTACACCTTC. Residues: CASSRDRIGYGYTF.